This TCR beta chain was observed in a study of naive CD8 T cells in extremely preterm neonates. Whole-study context: Abstract and methods disagree on adult ages: 25-50 versus 20-50 years.

Each sample had roughly 18,000–110,000 sorted naive CD8+ T cells. The table came from immunoSEQ multiplex PCR; TCRdb's copy has only in-frame clones and leaves some out. The table lists roughly 5,000 clones, over 95% of them singletons. About this clone: Its cognate antigen is unknown.

Overall study findings and caveats: Compared with older groups, preterm CDR3s were shorter, with fewer N additions and less trimming.

The sequence derives from a human donor in good health. The sample comprised naive CD8+ T cells from blood.

CDR3: CASSPGGKTEAFF. The CDR3 DNA follows: TGTGCCAGCAGTCCTGGCGGGAAAACTGAAGCTTTCTTT. This chain uses TRBV27 with TRBJ1-1; no clear D gene. The V and J ends lost 5 bases and 5 bases respectively, with 12 bases between them. The CDR3 runs 13 residues. The germline CDR1 and CDR2 sequences are MNHEY and SMNVEV (reference sequence).